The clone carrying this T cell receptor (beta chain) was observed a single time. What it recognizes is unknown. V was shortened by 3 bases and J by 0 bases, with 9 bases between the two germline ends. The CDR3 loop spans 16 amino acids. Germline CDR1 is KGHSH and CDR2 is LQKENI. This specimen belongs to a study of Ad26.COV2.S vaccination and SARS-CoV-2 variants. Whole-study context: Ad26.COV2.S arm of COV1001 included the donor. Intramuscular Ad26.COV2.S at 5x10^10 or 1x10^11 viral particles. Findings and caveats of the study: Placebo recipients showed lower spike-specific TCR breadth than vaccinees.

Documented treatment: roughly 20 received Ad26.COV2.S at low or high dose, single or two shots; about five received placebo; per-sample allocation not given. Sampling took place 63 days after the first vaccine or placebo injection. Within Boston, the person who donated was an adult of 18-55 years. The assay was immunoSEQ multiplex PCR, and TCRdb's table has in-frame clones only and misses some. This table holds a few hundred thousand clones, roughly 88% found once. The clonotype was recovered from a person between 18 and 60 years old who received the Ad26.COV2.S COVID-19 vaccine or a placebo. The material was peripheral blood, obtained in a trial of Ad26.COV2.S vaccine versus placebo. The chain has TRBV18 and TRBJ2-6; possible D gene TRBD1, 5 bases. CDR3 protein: CASSPGAVSGANVLTF. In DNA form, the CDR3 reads TGTGCCAGCTCACCTGGGGCAGTCTCTGGGGCCAACGTCCTGACTTTC.